Following are 7 T cell receptor beta chains from one sample sequenced in a study of blood T cell repertoires in COVID-19. The method was immunoSEQ multiplex PCR; TCRdb's version includes in-frame clones alone and lacks a portion of them. The sample lists some 270,000 clones; 80% to 90% were seen once. Sequences were obtained from PBMCs or T cells enriched from blood (not recorded which). The source is a woman aged 25-40 years who had recovered from COVID-19.

This chain links TRBV12-3 or TRBV12-4 with TRBJ2-5; D possibly corresponds to TRBD1 (5 bases). Trimming took 6 bases from V and 2 from J, leaving 10 bases between them. The CDR3 is 13 amino acids. The CDR3 sequence: CASSRDSQETQYF. CDR3 in DNA: TGTGCCAGCAGCCGCGACAGTCAAGAGACCCAGTACTTC.

The chain links TRBV4-1 to TRBJ2-3; possible D gene TRBD2, 7 bases. Trimming pared 4 bases from V and 8 bases from J, leaving 22 bases between. Germline values: CDR1 MGHRA, CDR2 YSYEKL. The CDR3 extends over 16 amino acids. The chain's CDR3 is CASSPPPGGRGGTQYF. The CDR3 DNA follows: TGCGCCAGCAGCCCGCCTCCCGGGGGGCGTGGGGGTACGCAGTATTTT.

The chain employs TRBV3-1 (or the pseudogene TRBV3-2) and TRBJ2-1; D perhaps matches TRBD1 (5 bases). The CDR3 runs to 17 residues. From germline, CDR1 is LGHDT and CDR2 YNNKEL (reference sequence). V was trimmed by 4 bases and J by 0 bases, leaving 16 bases between them. The CDR3 reads CASSPYWGASSYNEQFF. Here the CDR3 DNA reads TGTGCCAGCAGCCCGTACTGGGGCGCCAGCTCCTACAATGAGCAGTTCTTC.

The J gene is TRBJ2-1, the V gene TRBV7-6; D remains unclear. The CDR3 runs 16 residues. Germline-derived CDR1 and CDR2 are SGHVS and FNYEAQ. Deletions cut 1 base from V and 5 bases from J, with 15 bases between. Written as DNA, the CDR3 is TGTGCCAGCAGCTTAGGCCCGGCTCAGGCCCACAATGAGCAGTTCTTC. This gives the protein CASSLGPAQAHNEQFF.

The V and J genes are TRBV14 and TRBJ2-1, with D possibly matching TRBD2 (5 bases). Trimming shortened V by 3 bases and J by 7 bases, and 13 bases separated the two germline ends. Germline V lookup: CDR1 SGHDN, CDR2 FVKESK. CDR3 length equals 14 residues. The CDR3 bases are TGTGCCAGCAGCCAGAATCAAGCGGTTAATGAGCAGTTCTTC. It is translated as CASSQNQAVNEQFF.

J is TRBJ2-7 and V is TRBV5-1; 7 bases fit TRBD2. V dropped 4 bases and J dropped 3; count of bases not matched to a gene: 7. CDR1 and CDR2 from the germline V gene are SGHRS and YFSETQ. The CDR3 has 14 residues. The CDR3 region is CASSPGGGHYEQYF. CDR3 coding DNA: TGCGCCAGCAGCCCGGGGGGAGGGCACTACGAGCAGTACTTC.

The chain is built from TRBV24-1 and TRBJ1-2; weak D call: TRBD1 (5 bases). The CDR3 totals 16 residues. Germline CDR1 is KGHDR and CDR2 is SFDVKD. With 12 bases removed from V and 3 bases from J, the gap between germline ends came to 25 bases. Here the CDR3 reads CARGRGSTLEDYGYTF. The CDR3 DNA follows: TGTGCCCGCGGGAGGGGAAGCACACTAGAAGACTATGGCTACACCTTC.